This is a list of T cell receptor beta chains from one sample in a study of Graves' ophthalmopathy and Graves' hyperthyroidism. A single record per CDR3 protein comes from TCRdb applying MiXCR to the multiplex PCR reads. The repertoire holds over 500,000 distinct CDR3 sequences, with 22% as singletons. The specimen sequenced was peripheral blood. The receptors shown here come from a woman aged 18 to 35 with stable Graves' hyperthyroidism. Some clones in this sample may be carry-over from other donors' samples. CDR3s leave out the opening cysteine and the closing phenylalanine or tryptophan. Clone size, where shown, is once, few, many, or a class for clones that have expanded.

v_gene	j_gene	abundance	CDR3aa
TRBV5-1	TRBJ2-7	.	ASSDSTRLGYEQY
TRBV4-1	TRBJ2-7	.	ASSQAPTGYEQY
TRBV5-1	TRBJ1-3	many	ASSAEIGNTIY
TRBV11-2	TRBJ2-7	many	ASTRGNYEQY
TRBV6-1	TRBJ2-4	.	ASGVSGNIKY
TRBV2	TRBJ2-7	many	ASSALSSTSREQY
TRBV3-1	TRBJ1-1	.	ASSQAGSAGTEAF
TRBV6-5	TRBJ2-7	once	ASSYIGTGGYEQY
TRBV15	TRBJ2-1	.	ATSRDQMNEQF
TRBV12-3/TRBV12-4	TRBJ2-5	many	ASSFEGLAGGQGETQY
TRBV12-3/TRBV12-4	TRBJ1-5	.	ASSSAYGTDSGSNQPQH
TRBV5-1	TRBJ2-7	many	ASSPGSSYEQY
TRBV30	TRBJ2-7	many	AWSPGTGSYEQY
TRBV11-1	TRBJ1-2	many	ASSLSQGSIFD
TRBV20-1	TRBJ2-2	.	SASGLAVGTGDLF
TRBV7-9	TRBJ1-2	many	ASSSKRQGSYGYT
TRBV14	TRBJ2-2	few	ASSRTSGRSNTGELF
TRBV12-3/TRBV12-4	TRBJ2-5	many	ASSLGLGTSGGRYQETQY
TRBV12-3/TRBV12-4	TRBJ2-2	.	ASTRTGVDGELF
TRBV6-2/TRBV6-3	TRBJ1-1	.	ASSYPSYRSNTEAF
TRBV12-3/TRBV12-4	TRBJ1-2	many	ASATSGGGRNYGYT
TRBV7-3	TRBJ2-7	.	ASLPTSGPYEQY
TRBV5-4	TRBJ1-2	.	ASSFFGAGWDGYT
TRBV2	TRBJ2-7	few	ASSGVLRTGDYEQY
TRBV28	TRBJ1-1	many	ASSRTGGSTEAF
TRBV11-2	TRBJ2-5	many	ASSFQGSQETQY
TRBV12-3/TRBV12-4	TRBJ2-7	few	ASSLALRGPGYEQY
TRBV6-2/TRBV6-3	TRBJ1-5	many	ASSYWADNQPQH
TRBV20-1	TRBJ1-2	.	SARDWKGSGGYGYT
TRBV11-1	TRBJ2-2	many	VSSRTTGEGELF
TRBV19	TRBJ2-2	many	ASSTGLVSNTGELF
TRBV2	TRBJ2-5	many	ASRMGLAGEQTQY
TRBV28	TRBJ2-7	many	ASSQIPGQGYEQY
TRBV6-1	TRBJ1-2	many	ASSEITYAPGGYT
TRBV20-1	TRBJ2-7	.	SANPEGGLGAYDQY
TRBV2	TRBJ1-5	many	ASSGQGAHQPQH
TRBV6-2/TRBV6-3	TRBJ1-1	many	ASSFTGGKMNTEAF
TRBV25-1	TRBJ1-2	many	ASSTIRTYGYT
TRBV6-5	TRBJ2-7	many	ASSWDPSSYEQY
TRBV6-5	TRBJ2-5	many	ASSYSGGWETQY
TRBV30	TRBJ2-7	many	AWSVGTSSYEQY
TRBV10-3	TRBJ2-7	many	AAGAYEQY
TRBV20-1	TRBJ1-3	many	SASTGSGNTIY
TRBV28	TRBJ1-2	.	ASSPSPNYGYT
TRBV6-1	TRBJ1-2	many	ASSGSGRGHGYT
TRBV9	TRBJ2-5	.	ASSASGRGGEGETQY
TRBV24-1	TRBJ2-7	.	ATSALQGGTYEQY
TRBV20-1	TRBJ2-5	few	SASVSGSVRETQY
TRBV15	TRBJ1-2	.	ATSREGGIYGYT
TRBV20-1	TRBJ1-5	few	SARSHRRDRGMVGNQPQH
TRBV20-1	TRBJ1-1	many	SAKTGNLMNTEAF
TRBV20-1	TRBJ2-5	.	SAKGLAGGFQETQY
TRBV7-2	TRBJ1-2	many	ASSPTDFNYGYT